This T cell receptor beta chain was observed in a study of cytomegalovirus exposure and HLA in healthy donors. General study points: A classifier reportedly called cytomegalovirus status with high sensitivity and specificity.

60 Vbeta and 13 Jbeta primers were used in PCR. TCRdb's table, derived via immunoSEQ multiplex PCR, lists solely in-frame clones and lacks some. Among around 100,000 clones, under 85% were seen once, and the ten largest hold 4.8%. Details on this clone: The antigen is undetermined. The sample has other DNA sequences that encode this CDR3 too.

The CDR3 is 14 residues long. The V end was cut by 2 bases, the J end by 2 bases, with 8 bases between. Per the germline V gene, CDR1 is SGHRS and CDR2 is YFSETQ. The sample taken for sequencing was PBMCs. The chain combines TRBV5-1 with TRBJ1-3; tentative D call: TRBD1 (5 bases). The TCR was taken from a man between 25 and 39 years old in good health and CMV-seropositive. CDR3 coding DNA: TGCGCCAGCAGCTTAACGGGGGCTGGAAACACCATATATTTT. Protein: CASSLTGAGNTIYF. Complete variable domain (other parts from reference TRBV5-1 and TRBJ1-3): KAGVTQTPRYLIKTRGQQVTLSCSPISGHRSVSWYQQTPGQGLQFLFEYFSETQRNKGNFPGRFSGRQFSNSRSEMNVSTLELGDSALYLCASSLTGAGNTIYFGEGSWLTVV.